These 20 T cell receptor beta chains share one sample of origin, sequenced in a study of regulatory T cells in long-lasting Graves disease. Through Arm-PCR of CDR3 regions and iRepertoire HTBI primers, TCR beta libraries were built. MiXCR, run by TCRdb on the multiplex PCR reads, gives a single entry per CDR3 protein. The profile shows more than 350,000 distinct CDR3 sequences, around a fifth of them singletons. Time point denoted: persistent/refractory GD, antithyroid drugs over 5 years with positive TRAb. Scientists built the TCR library using RNA that was extracted from PBMCs. Specimen: peripheral blood mononuclear cells (PBMCs), collected when the disease was refractory, from a patient treated with antithyroid drugs. These receptors originate from a female donor with Graves disease.

The gene calls are TRBV28 and TRBJ2-3; 12 bases align to TRBD2. Per germline, CDR1 MDHEN and CDR2 SYDVKM. V was clipped by 6 bases and J by 4 bases; unmatched bases: 5. CDR3 length: 15 amino acids. CDR3 protein: CASSALAGGSDTQYF. CDR3 in DNA: TGTGCCAGCAGCGCACTAGCGGGAGGTTCAGATACGCAGTATTTT.

Details on this clonotype: A much larger clone lies one base from this, so it may be a read error. The gene calls are TRBV12-3 or TRBV12-4 and TRBJ2-2; 12 bases line up with TRBD2. The length of the CDR3 is 16 residues. The CDR3 loop reads CAGRKLAGGFTGELFF. CDR3 coding DNA: TGTGCCGGCAGAAAACTAGCGGGAGGTTTTACCGGGGAGCTGTTTTTT.

Many counts were recorded for this clonotype. The genes are TRBV9 and TRBJ1-1; the D is unclear. The germline CDR1 and CDR2 sequences are SGDLS and YYNGEE. CDR3 length: 13 residues. The germline V and J ends were trimmed by 4 bases and 9 bases, with 16 bases remaining between them. The CDR3 loop is CASSPSGFGQAFF. The CDR3 DNA reads TGTGCCAGCAGCCCCTCGGGTTTTGGCCAAGCTTTCTTT.

The chain carries TRBV15 and TRBJ2-5; a weak D match, TRBD2 (5 bases). The V end lost 2 bases, the J end lost 5 bases, and 15 bases lay between the germline ends. Germline V CDR1 and CDR2: LNHNV, YYDKDF (reference sequence). CDR3 length: 15 residues. The CDR3 loop reads CATSRTFARGETQYF. The CDR3 DNA follows: TGTGCCACCAGCAGAACTTTTGCCCGCGGGGAGACCCAGTACTTC. The full variable domain, in which reference TRBV15 and TRBJ2-5 provide the parts outside the CDR3, is DAMVIQNPRYQVTQFGKPVTLSCSQTLNHNVMYWYQQKSSQAPKLLFHYYDKDFNNEADTPDNFQSRRPNTSFCFLDIRSPGLGDTAMYLCATSRTFARGETQYFGPGTRLLVL.

This clonotype was found many times. The chain combines TRBV5-5 with TRBJ2-4; D is ambiguous. The CDR3 length is 16 residues. Per the germline V gene, CDR1 is SGHKS and CDR2 is YYEKEE (reference sequence). V lost 0 bases, J lost 1 base, and 11 bases lay in between. The CDR3 sequence is CASSLAGVEAKNIQYF. The CDR3 DNA follows: TGTGCCAGCAGCTTGGCCGGAGTTGAGGCCAAAAACATTCAGTACTTC.

This clonotype has at least ten counts. The chain has TRBV28 and TRBJ2-7; D ambiguous. Trimming removed 7 bases from V and 4 bases from J, with 14 bases in between. The CDR3 covers 13 residues. In germline, CDR1 is MDHEN, CDR2 SYDVKM. CDR3 in DNA: TGTGCCAGCACCCTTGGGCTGGGTTACGAGCAGTACTTC. It yields the protein CASTLGLGYEQYF.

This clonotype was seen a few times. The genes are TRBV9 and TRBJ1-1, with D uncertain. V lost 4 bases and J 2 bases, leaving 18 bases between the germline ends. The CDR3 covers 16 residues. Germline V gene data show CDR1 as SGDLS and CDR2 as YYNGEE. CDR3 sequence (DNA): TGTGCCAGCAGCCCCTCGGGTCTCGGGATTAACACTGAAGCTTTCTTT. Its translation is CASSPSGLGINTEAFF.

This clonotype has just a few counts. The rearrangement links TRBV11-2 to TRBJ2-7; maybe TRBD1 (5 bases). Trimming left V 1 base short and J 2 bases short, with 9 bases between. This CDR3 has 14 amino acids. Germline-derived CDR1 and CDR2 are SGHAT and FQNNGV. This chain's CDR3 is CASSLVREAYEQYF. For the CDR3, the DNA is TGTGCCAGCAGCTTAGTCAGGGAAGCCTACGAGCAGTACTTC.

This clonotype was seen more than once but under ten times. The gene calls are TRBV5-1 and TRBJ2-5, with 8 bases identical to TRBD2. Per the germline V gene, CDR1 is SGHRS and CDR2 is YFSETQ. The CDR3 extends over 16 amino acids. With V trimmed by 5 bases and J by 6 bases, 15 bases remained unmatched. The CDR3 bases are TGCGCCAGCAGTCTTGGGCCAGCGGGAGTCGGACAGACCCAGTACTTC. Residues: CASSLGPAGVGQTQYF.

The sample holds many counts of this clonotype. The chain couples TRBV28 to TRBJ2-7; TRBD2 matches 13 bases. The CDR3 has 17 residues. V shed 4 bases, J shed 2 bases, and the junction held 8 bases outside the gene matches. CDR1 is MDHEN and CDR2 is SYDVKM in the germline V gene. CDR3 loop: CASSSPTSGRAPYEQYF. CDR3 DNA sequence: TGTGCCAGCAGTTCGCCCACTAGCGGGAGGGCGCCCTACGAGCAGTACTTC.

Ten or more counts support this clonotype. This sequence joins TRBV27 and TRBJ1-6; 7 bases are a match to TRBD1. V dropped 6 bases and J dropped 5; count of bases not matched to a gene: 4. There are 14 residues in the CDR3. Germline V gene data show CDR1 as MNHEY and CDR2 as SMNVEV (reference sequence). CDR3 residues: CASSPGTDNSPLHF. The CDR3, as DNA: TGTGCCAGCAGCCCCGGGACAGATAATTCACCCCTCCACTTT.

At least ten counts were recorded for this clonotype. This chain links TRBV6-5 with TRBJ2-7; D gene unclear. CDR3 length equals 16 residues. The germline V gene encodes CDR1 MNHEY and CDR2 SVGAGI. Deletions cut 2 bases from V and 1 base from J, with 15 bases between. Written as DNA, the CDR3 is TGTGCCAGCAGTTACAGTTCGCCACTTATTTCCTACGAGCAGTACTTC. Its protein is CASSYSSPLISYEQYF.

A few counts support this clonotype. This sequence may be a read error, since a much larger clone differs from it by one base. The chain couples TRBV27 to TRBJ2-7; 11 bases are shared with TRBD2. V shed 5 bases and J 0 bases; nucleotides not matched to a gene: 3. This CDR3 spans 15 amino acids. Looked up from germline, CDR1 is MNHEY and CDR2 is SMNVEV (reference sequence). CDR3 coding DNA: TGTGCCAGCAGTGAGGGACTAGCGGACTCCTACGAGCAGTACTTC. Encoded protein: CASSEGLADSYEQYF.

This clonotype was found many times. J is TRBJ2-4 and V is TRBV27; 7 bases align to TRBD2. Unmatched junction bases numbered 3, after V lost 2 bases and J lost 5 bases. The length of the CDR3 is 14 residues. Germline CDR1 is MNHEY and CDR2 is SMNVEV (reference sequence). The CDR3 DNA is TGTGCCAGCAGTTTAGGCGGGAGCCAAAACATTCAGTACTTC. This sequence encodes CASSLGGSQNIQYF.

A word on this clonotype: A much larger clone differs from this one at a single base, so this may be a read error. Because it lacks the conserved phenylalanine or tryptophan at the end, this CDR3 is likely a read error. The V gene is TRBV6-5, the J gene TRBJ1-1; D gene ambiguous. The CDR3 covers 13 residues. V lost 4 bases and J lost 5, with 11 bases in between. The V gene's germline CDR1 is MNHEY and CDR2 SVGAGI. The CDR3 sequence is CASSSGGMTEAFL. The CDR3 coding sequence is TGTGCCAGCAGTTCTGGAGGAATGACTGAAGCTTTCCTT.

This clonotype showed up many times. J is TRBJ2-7 and V is TRBV12-3 or TRBV12-4; D gene ambiguous. This CDR3 has 13 amino acids. V was shortened by 1 base and J by 4 bases, with 8 bases between the two germline ends. CDR3 sequence (DNA): TGTGCCAGCAGTTTAGTGGGTGGGTACGAGCAGTACTTC. Its protein product is CASSLVGGYEQYF.

This clonotype was detected a few times. The chain uses TRBV4-1 and TRBJ1-4; unclear D gene. V lost 2 bases and J lost 5, with 9 bases in between. Germline V lookup: CDR1 MGHRA, CDR2 YSYEKL. This CDR3 has 14 amino acids. This CDR3 reads CASSQRVRNEKLFF. The DNA for the CDR3 is TGCGCCAGCAGCCAACGAGTCAGGAATGAAAAACTGTTTTTT.

The chain uses TRBV5-1 and TRBJ2-7; 12 nucleotides line up with TRBD2. The ends lost 1 base at V and 5 bases at J; junction bases unmatched: 10. CDR1 SGHRS and CDR2 YFSETQ come from the germline V gene. This CDR3 has 17 amino acids. CDR3 region: CASSLSVTSGSANEQYF. For the CDR3, the DNA is TGCGCCAGCAGCTTGTCTGTGACTAGCGGGAGCGCTAACGAGCAGTACTTC. The entire variable domain, with the rest obtained from reference TRBV5-1 and TRBJ2-7, is as follows: KAGVTQTPRYLIKTRGQQVTLSCSPISGHRSVSWYQQTPGQGLQFLFEYFSETQRNKGNFPGRFSGRQFSNSRSEMNVSTLELGDSALYLCASSLSVTSGSANEQYFGPGTRLTVT.

Written as DNA, the CDR3 is TGCAGCGTTGACAGTCCGGACCCGTCCCCCTACAATGAGCAGTTCTTC. This encodes CSVDSPDPSPYNEQFF. The rearrangement joins TRBV29-1 to TRBJ2-1; D gene unclear. The germline V gene encodes CDR1 SQVTM and CDR2 ANQGSEA. V gave up 3 bases and J gave up 2 bases, with 17 bases separating them. This CDR3 comprises 16 residues.

This clonotype has ten or more counts. V usage is TRBV2 and J usage is TRBJ2-2; 7 nucleotides align to TRBD2. The CDR3 length is 15 residues. J gave up 2 bases and V 3 bases, and 3 bases lay outside the gene matches. Germline assignment: CDR1 SNHLY and CDR2 FYNNEI. The CDR3 protein is CASSEGGPNTGELFF. The CDR3 region has the DNA TGTGCCAGCAGTGAGGGAGGGCCTAACACCGGGGAGCTGTTTTTT.